The 13 T cell receptor beta chains below all came from one sample that was sequenced in a study of CD8 T cells in ankylosing spondylitis. TCRdb re-analysed the 5' RACE reads in MiXCR, keeping a single row per CDR3 protein. This sample carries about 150,000 distinct CDR3 sequences, under 45% of them seen once, and the ten largest clones take roughly 15%. Material for sequencing was synovial fluid, either unsorted or a sorted T cell fraction (not recorded which). The receptors shown here come from a male donor with ankylosing spondylitis.

The table lists this clonotype with a count of one. The chain uses TRBV5-1 and TRBJ2-3; D call uncertain. Germline V CDR1 and CDR2: SGHRS, YFSETQ. Between the trimmed V and J ends, which lost 6 bases and 2 bases, there was a span of 16 bases. CDR3 length: 15 amino acids. The CDR3 reads CASNLVGGNTDTQYF. The CDR3 bases are TGCGCCAGCAACCTAGTAGGTGGCAACACAGATACGCAGTATTTT.

This clonotype has more than one count but fewer than ten. The chain uses TRBV20-1 and TRBJ2-1; 8 bases are shared with TRBD2. CDR1 and CDR2 from the germline V gene are DFQATT and SNEGSKA (reference sequence). Trimming cost V 4 bases and J 1 base; bases outside gene matches: 6. This CDR3 spans 15 amino acids. The CDR3 sequence is CSANPRGGSYNEQFF. The CDR3 region has the DNA TGCAGTGCTAACCCCCGGGGGGGATCCTACAATGAGCAGTTCTTC.

V gene TRBV6-2 or TRBV6-3 combines with J gene TRBJ2-5; D perhaps matches TRBD1 (7 bases). Germline CDR1 reads MNHEY; CDR2 reads SVGEGT. The CDR3 is made up of 15 amino acids. V was trimmed by 8 bases and J by 5 bases, leaving 21 bases between them. DNA for the CDR3: TGTGCCAGCCGAACCACCGACAGGGCGGGGGAGACCCAGTACTTC. This codes for CASRTTDRAGETQYF.

This chain links TRBV18 with TRBJ2-1, with TRBD2 as a possible D gene (6 bases). CDR3 length: 18 residues. The V gene lost 0 bases and the J gene lost 0 bases, with 15 bases spanning the gap. CDR1 KGHSH and CDR2 LQKENI come from the germline V gene. The DNA of the CDR3 is TGTGCCAGCTCACCACCGGTGGGGACTTTGGTCTCCTACAATGAGCAGTTCTTC. Translating gives CASSPPVGTLVSYNEQFF.

The rearrangement uses TRBV11-2 and TRBJ2-2; no reliable D call. The CDR3 extends over 15 amino acids. Per germline, CDR1 SGHAT and CDR2 FQNNGV. Trimming took 5 bases from V and 3 from J, leaving 13 bases between them. CDR3 in DNA: TGTGCCAGCAGCATCTTACTTGGGGACACCGGGGAGCTGTTTTTT. This encodes CASSILLGDTGELFF. The full variable domain, completed using reference TRBV11-2 and TRBJ2-2, is EAGVAQSPRYKIIEKRQSVAFWCNPISGHATLYWYQQILGQGPKLLIQFQNNGVVDDSQLPKDRFSAERLKGVDSTLKIQPAKLEDSAVYLCASSILLGDTGELFFGEGSRLTVL.

The chain links TRBV28 to TRBJ1-1; perhaps TRBD1 as D (6 bases). CDR1 is MDHEN and CDR2 is SYDVKM in the germline V gene. This CDR3 has 15 amino acids. Trimming left V 5 bases short and J 3 bases short, with 16 bases between. The CDR3 here is CASSPTGSWDTEAFF. The CDR3 DNA reads TGTGCCAGCAGTCCAACAGGGAGCTGGGACACTGAAGCTTTCTTT.

This rearrangement joins TRBV12-3 or TRBV12-4 to TRBJ2-1, with TRBD1 identical over 9 bases. The CDR3 has 13 residues. The V gene end was trimmed by 8 bases and the J gene end by 7 bases; junction bases not matched to a gene: 6. The chain's CDR3 is CASWGDRVNEQFF. In DNA form, the CDR3 reads TGTGCCAGCTGGGGGGACAGGGTGAATGAGCAGTTCTTC.

V usage is TRBV5-1 and J usage is TRBJ1-3, with D hard to call. Trimming took 2 bases from V and 4 from J, leaving 16 bases between them. Germline V gene sequence: CDR1 SGHRS, CDR2 YFSETQ. CDR3 length: 16 residues. This chain's CDR3 is CASSFRLRAPGNTIYF. The CDR3 DNA reads as TGCGCCAGCAGCTTTCGCCTGAGGGCCCCCGGAAACACCATATATTTT.

This chain connects TRBV28 to TRBJ1-2; D possibly corresponds to TRBD1 (5 bases). The germline V gene has CDR1 MDHEN and CDR2 SYDVKM. The CDR3 totals 14 residues. Trimming removed 8 bases at V and 7 bases at J, with 20 bases between. CDR3 amino acids: CASRPAGTESGYTF. CDR3 in DNA: TGTGCCAGCCGTCCCGCGGGGACTGAGAGTGGCTACACCTTC.

The J gene is TRBJ2-7, the V gene TRBV10-3; either TRBD1 or TRBD2 may supply D (5 bases each). V lost 2 bases to trimming and J lost 6 bases, with 11 bases between them. The CDR3 has 13 residues. CDR1 and CDR2 from the germline V gene are ENHRY and SYGVKD. Here the CDR3 DNA reads TGTGCCATCAGTGAGGGGGGTCTCTCCGAGCAGTACTTC. It encodes CAISEGGLSEQYF.

This clonotype was observed a handful of times. The chain couples TRBV15 to TRBJ2-5; D unresolved. Germline CDR1 and CDR2: LNHNV and YYDKDF (reference sequence). This CDR3 is 17 amino acids long. Trimming removed 0 bases from V and 5 bases from J, with 19 bases in between. The CDR3, as DNA: TGTGCCACCAGCAGAGATTGGTCCAGGATAGGAAGGGAGACCCAGTACTTC. Its protein is CATSRDWSRIGRETQYF.

Details on this clonotype: A clone one base away is much larger, so this may be a read error. This CDR3 fails to terminate in the conserved phenylalanine or tryptophan, so it likely reflects a read error. This sequence joins TRBV6-1 and TRBJ2-5, with 12 bases identical to TRBD2. CDR1 is MNHNS, CDR2 SASEGT, per germline. J gave up 1 base and V 5 bases, and 2 bases lay outside the gene matches. The CDR3 runs 15 residues. The CDR3 sequence is CASSPLAGGQETQYS. CDR3 bases: TGTGCCAGCAGTCCACTAGCGGGGGGCCAAGAGACCCAGTACTCC.

This clonotype was seen only once. The genes are TRBV7-3 and TRBJ2-1, with 9 bases aligning to TRBD2. The CDR3 has 16 amino acids. Germline V gene lookup returns CDR1 SGHTA and CDR2 FQGTGA. The V gene end was trimmed by 0 bases and the J gene end by 5 bases; junction bases not matched to a gene: 5. The CDR3 DNA reads TGTGCCAGCAGCTTAACAGCGGGAGGTGTCGACAATGAGCAGTTCTTC. Protein sequence: CASSLTAGGVDNEQFF.